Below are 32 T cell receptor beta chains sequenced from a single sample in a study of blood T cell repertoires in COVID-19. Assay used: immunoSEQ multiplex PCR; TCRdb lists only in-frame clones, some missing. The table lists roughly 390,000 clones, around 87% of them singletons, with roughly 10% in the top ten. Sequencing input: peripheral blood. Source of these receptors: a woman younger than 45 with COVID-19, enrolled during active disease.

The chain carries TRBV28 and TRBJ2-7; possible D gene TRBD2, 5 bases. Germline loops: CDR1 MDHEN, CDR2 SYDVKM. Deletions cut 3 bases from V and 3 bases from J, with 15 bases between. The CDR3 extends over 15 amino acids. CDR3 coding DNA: TGTGCCAGCAGTTTGAGCGGACTTAGGATCTACGAGCAGTACTTC. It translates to CASSLSGLRIYEQYF.

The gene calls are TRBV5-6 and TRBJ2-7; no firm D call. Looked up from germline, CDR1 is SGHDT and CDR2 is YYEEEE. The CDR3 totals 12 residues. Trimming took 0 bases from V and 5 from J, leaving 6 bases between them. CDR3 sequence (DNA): TGTGCCAGCAGCTTGGTCCCCGACGAGCAGTACTTC. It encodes CASSLVPDEQYF.

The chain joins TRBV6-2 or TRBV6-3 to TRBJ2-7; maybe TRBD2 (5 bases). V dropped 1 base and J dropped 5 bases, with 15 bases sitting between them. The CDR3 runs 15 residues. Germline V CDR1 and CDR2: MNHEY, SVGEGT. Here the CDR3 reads CASSYWAGQGDEQYF. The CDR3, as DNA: TGTGCCAGCAGTTACTGGGCGGGTCAAGGTGACGAGCAGTACTTC.

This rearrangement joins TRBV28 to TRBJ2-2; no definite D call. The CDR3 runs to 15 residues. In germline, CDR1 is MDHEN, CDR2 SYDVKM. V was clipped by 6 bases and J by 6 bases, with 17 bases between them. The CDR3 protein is CASSLNGLWAGELFF. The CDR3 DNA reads TGTGCCAGCAGCCTAAATGGGCTATGGGCCGGGGAGCTGTTTTTT.

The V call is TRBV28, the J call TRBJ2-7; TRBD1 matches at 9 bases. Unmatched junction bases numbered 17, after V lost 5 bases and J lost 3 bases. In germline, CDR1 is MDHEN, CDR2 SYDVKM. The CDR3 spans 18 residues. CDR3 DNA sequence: TGTGCCAGCAGTCCGTATAGCCCGGGACAGGGAGAAGGCTACGAGCAGTACTTC. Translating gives CASSPYSPGQGEGYEQYF.

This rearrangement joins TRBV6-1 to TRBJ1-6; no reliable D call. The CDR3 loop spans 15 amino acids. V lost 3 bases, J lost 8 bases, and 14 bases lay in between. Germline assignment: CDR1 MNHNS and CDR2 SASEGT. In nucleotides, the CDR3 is TGTGCCAGCAGTGATGTATGGGCTACGGATTCACCCCTCCACTTT. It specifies CASSDVWATDSPLHF.

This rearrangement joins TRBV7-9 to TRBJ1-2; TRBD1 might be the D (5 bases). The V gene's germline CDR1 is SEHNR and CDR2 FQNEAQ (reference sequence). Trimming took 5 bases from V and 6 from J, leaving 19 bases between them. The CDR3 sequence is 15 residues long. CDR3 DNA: TGTGCCAGCAGCCGGTTACCGGACGGGGGAGATGGCTACACCTTC. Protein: CASSRLPDGGDGYTF.

The CDR3 bases are TGTGCCAGCAGCCGGACACAGGGTAACGAGCAGTACTTC. As protein: CASSRTQGNEQYF. The chain links TRBV11-3 to TRBJ2-7, with TRBD1 as a possible D gene (6 bases). The CDR3 is made up of 13 amino acids. Per germline, CDR1 SGHNT and CDR2 YENEEA. Trimming removed 5 bases from V and 5 bases from J, with 13 bases in between.

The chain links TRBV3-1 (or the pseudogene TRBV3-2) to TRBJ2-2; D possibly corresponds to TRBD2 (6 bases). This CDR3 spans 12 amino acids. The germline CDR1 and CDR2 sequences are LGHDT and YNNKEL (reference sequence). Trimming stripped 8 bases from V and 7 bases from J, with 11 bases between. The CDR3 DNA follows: TGTGCCAGCGGGGGGTTTTACGGGGAGCTGTTTTTT. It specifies CASGGFYGELFF.

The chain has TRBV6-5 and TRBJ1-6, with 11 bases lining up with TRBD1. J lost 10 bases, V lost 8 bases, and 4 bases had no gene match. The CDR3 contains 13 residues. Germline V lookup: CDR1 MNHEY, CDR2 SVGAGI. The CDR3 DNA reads TGTGCCAGCTCACGGACAGGGGGCTCACCCCTCCACTTT. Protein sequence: CASSRTGGSPLHF.

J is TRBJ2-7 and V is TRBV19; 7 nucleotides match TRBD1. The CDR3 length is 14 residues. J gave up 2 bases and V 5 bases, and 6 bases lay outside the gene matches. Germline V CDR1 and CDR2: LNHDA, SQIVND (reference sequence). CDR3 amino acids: CASSRTGDAYEQYF. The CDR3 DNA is TGTGCCAGTAGTCGGACAGGTGACGCCTACGAGCAGTACTTC. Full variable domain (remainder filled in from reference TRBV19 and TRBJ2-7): DGGITQSPKYLFRKEGQNVTLSCEQNLNHDAMYWYRQDPGQGLRLIYYSQIVNDFQKGDIAEGYSVSREKKESFPLTVTSAQKNPTAFYLCASSRTGDAYEQYFGPGTRLTVT.

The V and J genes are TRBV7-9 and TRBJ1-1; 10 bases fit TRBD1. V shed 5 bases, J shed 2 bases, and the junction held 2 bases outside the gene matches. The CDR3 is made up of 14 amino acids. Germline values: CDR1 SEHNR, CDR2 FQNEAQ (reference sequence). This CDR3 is CASSRTGGNTEAFF. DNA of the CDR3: TGTGCCAGCAGCCGGACAGGGGGAAACACTGAAGCTTTCTTT.

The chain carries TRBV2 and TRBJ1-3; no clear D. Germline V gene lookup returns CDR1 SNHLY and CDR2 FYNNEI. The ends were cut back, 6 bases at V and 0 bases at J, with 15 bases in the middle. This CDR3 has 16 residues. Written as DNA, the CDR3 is TGTGCCAGCAGCCCCGTTGTCTTTAGCTCTGGAAACACCATATATTTT. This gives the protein CASSPVVFSSGNTIYF.

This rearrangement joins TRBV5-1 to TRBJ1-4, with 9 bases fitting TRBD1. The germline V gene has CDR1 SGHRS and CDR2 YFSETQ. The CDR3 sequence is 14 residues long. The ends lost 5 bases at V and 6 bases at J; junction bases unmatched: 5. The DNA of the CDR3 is TGCGCCAGCAGATTAGACAGGGGGGATGAAAAACTGTTTTTT. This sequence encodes CASRLDRGDEKLFF.

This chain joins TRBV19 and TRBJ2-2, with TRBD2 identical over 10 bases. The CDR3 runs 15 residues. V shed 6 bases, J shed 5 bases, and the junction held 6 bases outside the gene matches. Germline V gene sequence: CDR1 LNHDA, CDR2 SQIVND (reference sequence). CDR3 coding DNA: TGTGCCAGTAGCCCTAGCGGGAGTGGGACCGGGGAGCTGTTTTTT. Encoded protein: CASSPSGSGTGELFF. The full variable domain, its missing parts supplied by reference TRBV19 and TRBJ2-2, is DGGITQSPKYLFRKEGQNVTLSCEQNLNHDAMYWYRQDPGQGLRLIYYSQIVNDFQKGDIAEGYSVSREKKESFPLTVTSAQKNPTAFYLCASSPSGSGTGELFFGEGSRLTVL.

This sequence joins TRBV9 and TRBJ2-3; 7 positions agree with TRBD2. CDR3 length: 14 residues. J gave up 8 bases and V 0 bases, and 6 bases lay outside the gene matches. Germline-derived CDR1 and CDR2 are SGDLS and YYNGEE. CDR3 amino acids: CASSVDVGEGTQYF. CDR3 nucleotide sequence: TGTGCCAGCAGCGTAGACGTTGGGGAGGGTACGCAGTATTTT.

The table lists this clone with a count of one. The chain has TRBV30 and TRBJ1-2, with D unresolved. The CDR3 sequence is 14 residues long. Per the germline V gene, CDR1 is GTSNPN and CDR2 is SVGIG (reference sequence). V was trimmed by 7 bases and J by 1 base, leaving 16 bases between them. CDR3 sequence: CASQTASFNYGYTF. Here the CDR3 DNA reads TGTGCCTCACAGACGGCCTCTTTTAACTATGGCTACACCTTC.

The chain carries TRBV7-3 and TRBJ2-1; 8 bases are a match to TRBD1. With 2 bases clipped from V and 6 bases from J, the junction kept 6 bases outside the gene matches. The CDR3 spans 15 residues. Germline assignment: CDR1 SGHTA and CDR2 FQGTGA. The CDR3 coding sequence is TGTGCCAGCAGCTTAGGACAGGGATTGTCCAATGAGCAGTTCTTC. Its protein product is CASSLGQGLSNEQFF.

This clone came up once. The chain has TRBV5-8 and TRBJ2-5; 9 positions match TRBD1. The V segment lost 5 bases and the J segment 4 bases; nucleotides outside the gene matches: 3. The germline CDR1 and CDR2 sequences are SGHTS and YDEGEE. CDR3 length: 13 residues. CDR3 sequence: CASRRDRVETQYF. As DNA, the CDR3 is TGTGCCAGCAGACGGGACAGGGTAGAGACCCAGTACTTC.

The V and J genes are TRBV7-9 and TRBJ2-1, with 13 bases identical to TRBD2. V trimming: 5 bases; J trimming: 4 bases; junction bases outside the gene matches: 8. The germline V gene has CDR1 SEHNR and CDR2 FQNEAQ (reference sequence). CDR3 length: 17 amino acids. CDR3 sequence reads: CASSPGLAGVSYNEQFF. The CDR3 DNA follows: TGTGCCAGCAGCCCCGGACTAGCGGGAGTATCTTACAATGAGCAGTTCTTC.

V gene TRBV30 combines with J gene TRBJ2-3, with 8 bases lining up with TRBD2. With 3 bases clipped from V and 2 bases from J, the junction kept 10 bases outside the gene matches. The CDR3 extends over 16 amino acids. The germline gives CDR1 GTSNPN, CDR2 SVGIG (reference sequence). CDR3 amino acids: CAWSEGLAGNTDTQYF. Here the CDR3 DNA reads TGTGCCTGGAGCGAGGGGCTAGCGGGTAACACAGATACGCAGTATTTT.

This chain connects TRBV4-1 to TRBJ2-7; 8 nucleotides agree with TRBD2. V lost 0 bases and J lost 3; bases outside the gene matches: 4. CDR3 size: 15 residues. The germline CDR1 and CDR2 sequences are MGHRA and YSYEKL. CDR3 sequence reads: CASSQEGTRFYEQYF. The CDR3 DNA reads TGCGCCAGCAGCCAAGAGGGGACTAGATTCTACGAGCAGTACTTC.

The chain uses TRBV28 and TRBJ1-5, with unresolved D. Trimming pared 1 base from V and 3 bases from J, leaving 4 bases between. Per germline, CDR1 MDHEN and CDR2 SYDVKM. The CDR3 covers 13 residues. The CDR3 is CASSLFLNQPQHF. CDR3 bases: TGTGCCAGCAGTTTATTCCTCAATCAGCCCCAGCATTTT.

The CDR3, as DNA: TGTGCCAGCACCGGACCGGACAGGAACACTGAAGCTTTCTTT. Amino acids: CASTGPDRNTEAFF. V usage is TRBV28 and J usage is TRBJ1-1; D may be TRBD1 (6 bases). The CDR3 is made up of 14 amino acids. With 7 bases removed from V and 1 base from J, the gap between germline ends came to 13 bases. Per the germline V gene, CDR1 is MDHEN and CDR2 is SYDVKM.

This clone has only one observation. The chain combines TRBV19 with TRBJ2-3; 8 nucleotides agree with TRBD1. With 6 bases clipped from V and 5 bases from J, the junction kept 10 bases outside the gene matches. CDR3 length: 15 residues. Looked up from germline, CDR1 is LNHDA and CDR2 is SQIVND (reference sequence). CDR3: CASRWAGGAVDTQYF. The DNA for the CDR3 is TGTGCCAGTAGATGGGCAGGGGGCGCGGTAGATACGCAGTATTTT.

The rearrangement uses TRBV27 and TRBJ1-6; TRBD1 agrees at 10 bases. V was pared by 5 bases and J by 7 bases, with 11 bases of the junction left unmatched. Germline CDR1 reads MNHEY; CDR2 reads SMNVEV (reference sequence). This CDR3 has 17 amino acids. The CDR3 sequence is CASSPLPPGQGNSPLHF. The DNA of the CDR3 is TGTGCCAGCAGTCCCCTTCCCCCGGGACAGGGGAATTCACCCCTCCACTTT.

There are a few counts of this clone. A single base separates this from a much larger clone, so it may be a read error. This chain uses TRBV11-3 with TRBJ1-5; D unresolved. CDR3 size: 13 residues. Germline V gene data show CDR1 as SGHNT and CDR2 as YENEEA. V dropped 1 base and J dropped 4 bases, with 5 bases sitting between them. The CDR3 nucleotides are TGTGCCAGCAGCTTAGCGGAGAATCAGCCCCAGCATTTT. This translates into CASSLAENQPQHF. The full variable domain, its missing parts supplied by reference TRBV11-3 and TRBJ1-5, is EAGVVQSPRYKIIEKKQPVAFWCNPISGHNTLYWYLQNLGQGPELLIRYENEEAVDDSQLPKDRFSAERLKGVDSTLKIQPAELGDSAVYLCASSLAENQPQHFGDGTRLSIL.

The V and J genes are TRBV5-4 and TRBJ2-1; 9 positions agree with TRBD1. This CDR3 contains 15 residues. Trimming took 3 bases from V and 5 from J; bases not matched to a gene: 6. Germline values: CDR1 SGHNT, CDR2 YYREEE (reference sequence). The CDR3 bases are TGTGCCAGCAGCTCCGACAGGGGGGGGCACAATGAGCAGTTCTTC. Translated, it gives CASSSDRGGHNEQFF. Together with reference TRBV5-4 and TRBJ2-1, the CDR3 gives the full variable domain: ETGVTQSPTHLIKTRGQQVTLRCSSQSGHNTVSWYQQALGQGPQFIFQYYREEENGRGNFPPRFSGLQFPNYSSELNVNALELDDSALYLCASSSDRGGHNEQFFGPGTRLTVL.

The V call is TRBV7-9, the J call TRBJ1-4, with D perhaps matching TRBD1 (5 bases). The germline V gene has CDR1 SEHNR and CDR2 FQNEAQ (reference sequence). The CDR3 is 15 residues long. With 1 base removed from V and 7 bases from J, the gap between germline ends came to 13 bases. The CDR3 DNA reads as TGTGCCAGCAGCTTAGTGGGGGGTATCGGTGAAAAACTGTTTTTT. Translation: CASSLVGGIGEKLFF.

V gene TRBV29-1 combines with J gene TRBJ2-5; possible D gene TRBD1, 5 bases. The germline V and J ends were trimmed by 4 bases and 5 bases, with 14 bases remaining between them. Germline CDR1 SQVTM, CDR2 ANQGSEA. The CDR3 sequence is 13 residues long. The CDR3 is CSVVGELMETQYF. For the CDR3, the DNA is TGCAGCGTTGTAGGGGAACTAATGGAGACCCAGTACTTC.

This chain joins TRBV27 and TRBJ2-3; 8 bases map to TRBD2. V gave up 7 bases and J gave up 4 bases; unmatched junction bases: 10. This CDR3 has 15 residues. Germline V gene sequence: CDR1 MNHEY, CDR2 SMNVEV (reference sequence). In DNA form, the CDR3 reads TGTGCCAGCACCCCGGGAGGAGCGGGAGCAGATACGCAGTATTTT. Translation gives CASTPGGAGADTQYF.

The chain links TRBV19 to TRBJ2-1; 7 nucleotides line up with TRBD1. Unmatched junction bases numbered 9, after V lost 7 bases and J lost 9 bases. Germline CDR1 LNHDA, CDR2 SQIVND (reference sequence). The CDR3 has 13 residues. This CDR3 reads CASTLVQGSEQFF. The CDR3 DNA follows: TGTGCCAGTACCCTCGTACAGGGGAGTGAGCAGTTCTTC.